This T cell receptor beta chain emerged from a study of CD8 T cells in ankylosing spondylitis. This clonotype was seen many times. The antigen remains undetermined. Findings and limits, study-wide: Both synovial fluid and blood in reactive arthritis had previously been reported to carry some motif variants. Apparently characteristic of ankylosing spondylitis blood was a TCR beta motif (eight highly homologous variants).

Making the TCR beta libraries involved quantitative 5'-RACE with molecular barcodes. In TCRdb, the 5' RACE reads were re-called with MiXCR into one record per CDR3 protein. This repertoire shows 150,000 to 200,000 distinct CDR3 sequences, about 20% found once; its top ten account for 4.3%. The CDR3 is 17 residues long. CDR1 and CDR2 (germline): DFQATT, SNEGSKA (reference sequence). The junction had 17 bases not matched to a gene; V was cut back by 4 bases and J by 5 bases. The sequencing input was blood, either unsorted or a sorted T cell fraction (not recorded which). The chain combines TRBV20-1 with TRBJ2-5, with 9 bases fitting TRBD2. The source of this sequence is a male donor under 35 with ankylosing spondylitis or in good health (not recorded which). The DNA of the CDR3 is TGCAGTGCTACCGCAGGGCTAGCGGGACGTACGGGGGAGACCCAGTACTTC. This codes for CSATAGLAGRTGETQYF.